This T cell receptor (beta chain) was sequenced during a study of T cell clones after liver transplantation (dated by TCRdb to between 2017 and 2020). In the study overall: Samples were obtained from ITN030ST, a randomized trial in which withdrawal of immunosuppression was attempted within 2 years of liver transplantation. As an antigen-independent comparator for the donor-reactive sequences, third party-reactive TCRbeta sequences from pre-transplant MLRs were identified as well. The study cohort included 8 liver transplant recipients, of whom 3 were classified as tolerant and 5 as non-tolerant. Of the eight recipients, a few were HCV-positive, while the remaining recipients had been transplanted for non-autoimmune, non-viral indications. Tolerance meant complete immunosuppression withdrawal for at least one year without liver enzymes rising beyond twice the upper limit of normal. Until randomization at 12-24 months post-transplant, subjects were given standard immunosuppression, with no induction therapy. Blood samples were collected pre-transplant, pre-randomization before withdrawal, and post-randomization after either complete withdrawal or failed withdrawal. Donor-reactive T cell clones were identified using TCRbeta sequencing after a pre-transplant mixed lymphocyte reaction and were then followed in post-transplant blood. The paper's findings and limits, for the study overall: In a couple of subjects, low numbers of available donor cells limited the measurable donor-reactive repertoire. When repertoire turnover was accounted for, significantly reduced detection of donor-reactive sequences was found in 7 of 8 subjects for CD4 and in 8 of 8 subjects for CD8. Conclusions were preliminary, limited by small, heterogeneous patient numbers and non-standardized post-transplant time points. A greater decline was seen for donor-reactive sequences than for third party-reactive sequences, suggesting partial antigen-specific deletion unrelated to withdrawal success. Without allograft tissue specimens, donor-reactive T cells may have migrated into the graft rather than being deleted. A significant post-transplant decrease in circulating donor-reactive CD4 TCRbeta sequences was observed in most of the 8 subjects, irrespective of tolerance or HCV status.

Thawed unstimulated PBMCs were stained for CD3, CD4 and CD8 and FACS-sorted into CD3+CD4+ and CD3+CD8+ populations. All 8 studied subjects were randomized to withdrawal of immunosuppression. The Qiagen DNeasy Blood and Tissue Kit was used for genomic DNA isolation. As concerns this clone: Its antigen is unknown. It has no much larger one-base neighbor in the sample; base qualities were not kept.

Using immunoSEQ, frozen genomic DNA was subjected to high-throughput TCRbeta CDR3 sequencing, a process that included PCR amplification, mapping, bias correction and internal controls. Per the authors' processing: Productive rearrangements were kept, and unique TCRbeta sequences were defined by CDR3 nucleotide sequence plus V and J gene. For classification of a sequence as donor-reactive, at least 5-fold expansion in CFSE-low cells relative to unstimulated pre-transplant cells and a frequency of at least 0.01% were required. Per-subject minimum frequency thresholds, based on the lowest-template unstimulated sample, ensured at least 90% detection power. Jensen-Shannon divergence between the top 1000 TCRbeta sequences post-transplant and pre-transplant was used to measure repertoire turnover. Two-sided Fisher's exact tests were used to test for changes in how often donor-reactive sequences were detected. TCRdb limited this immuneACCESS table to in-frame rearrangements with V and J called. A share of clones is missing; checked studies link under half to unresolved V genes, and the rest is unexplained. The D gene and trimming were derived from the DNA, and the V and J assignments and clone size from that table. In all, the sample holds tens of thousands of clones, and 80% to 95% of those were seen once. Jointly, the top ten make up over 0.9% of the sample.

Trimming removed 4 bases from V and 4 bases from J, leaving 11 bases between the germline ends. CDR1 is given as MGHRA and CDR2 as YSYEKL, both from the germline V gene. The CDR3 runs 14 amino acids, cysteine and phenylalanine included. The retained sequence is limited to the CDR3, 42 bases, with the frame set at the first base. The sequence is built from TRBV4-1 and TRBJ1-5; no D gene call is confident. Specimen: CD4+ T cells from blood, collected less than 27 months after liver transplant. This clonotype originated in a human patient who received a liver transplant. Following a transplant, some T lymphocytes may have been derived from the graft donor. This receptor carries the CDR3 CASSPQERNQPQHF. In nucleotide form, the sequence is TGCGCCAGCAGCCCCCAGGAGCGTAATCAGCCCCAGCATTTT.